This T cell receptor (beta chain) was sequenced during a study of cytomegalovirus exposure and HLA in healthy donors. This CDR3 is 14 amino acids long. Germline V lookup: CDR1 MNHNS, CDR2 SASEGT. Unmatched junction bases numbered 9, after V lost 8 bases and J lost 5 bases. Whereas donors were nominally healthy upon sampling, unrecorded immune exposures were probable. Remarks on this clone: What it binds is not known.

The primer mix had 60 Vbeta and 13 Jbeta primers. Sequencing used immunoSEQ multiplex PCR; TCRdb keeps in-frame clones, though not all of them. The data show 95,000 to 110,000 clones, under 80% seen once. Study-wide points: Excluded: some indistinguishable V segments such as TRBV6-2 and TRBV6-3.

The chain links TRBV6-1 to TRBJ1-5; 7 nucleotides match TRBD1. The sequence was obtained from a woman aged 35 to 49 in good health and CMV-seropositive. The sample consisted of PBMCs. The CDR3 region is CASVLGQPDQPQHF. Here the CDR3 DNA reads TGTGCCAGCGTACTGGGACAGCCGGATCAGCCCCAGCATTTT.